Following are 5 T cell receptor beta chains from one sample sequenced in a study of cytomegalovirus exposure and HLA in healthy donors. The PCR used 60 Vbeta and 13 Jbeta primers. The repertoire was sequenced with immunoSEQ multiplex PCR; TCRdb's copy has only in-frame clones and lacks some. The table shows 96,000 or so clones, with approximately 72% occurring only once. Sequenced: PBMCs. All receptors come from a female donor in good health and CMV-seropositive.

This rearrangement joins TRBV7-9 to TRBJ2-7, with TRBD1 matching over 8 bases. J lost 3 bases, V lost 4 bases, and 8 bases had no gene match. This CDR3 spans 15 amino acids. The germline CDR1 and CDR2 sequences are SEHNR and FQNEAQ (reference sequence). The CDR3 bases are TGTGCCAGCAGCTCAAAGTCAGGGGGCGACTACGAGCAGTACTTC. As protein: CASSSKSGGDYEQYF.

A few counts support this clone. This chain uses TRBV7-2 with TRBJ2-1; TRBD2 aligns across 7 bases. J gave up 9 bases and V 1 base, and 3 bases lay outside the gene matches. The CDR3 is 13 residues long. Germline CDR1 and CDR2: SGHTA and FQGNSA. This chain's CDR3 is CASSLGGGIEQFF. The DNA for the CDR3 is TGTGCCAGCAGCTTAGGCGGGGGAATTGAGCAGTTCTTC.

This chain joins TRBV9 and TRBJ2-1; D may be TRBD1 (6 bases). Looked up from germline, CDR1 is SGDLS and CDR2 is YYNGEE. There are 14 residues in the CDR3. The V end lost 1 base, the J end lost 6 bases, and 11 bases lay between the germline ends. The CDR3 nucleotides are TGTGCCAGCAGCGTAATGCGCAGGGGCAATGAGCAGTTCTTC. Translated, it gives CASSVMRRGNEQFF.

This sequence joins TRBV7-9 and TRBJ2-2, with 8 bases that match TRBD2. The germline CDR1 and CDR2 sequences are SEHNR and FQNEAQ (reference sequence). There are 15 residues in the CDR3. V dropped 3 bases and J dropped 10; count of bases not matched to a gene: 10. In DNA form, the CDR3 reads TGTGCCAGCAGCTTCTCGGGACTAGTATCAGTGGAGCTGTTTTTT. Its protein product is CASSFSGLVSVELFF.

CDR3 protein: CASGLVLGTDYGYTF. CDR3 DNA sequence: TGTGCTAGTGGTCTCGTACTAGGGACAGACTATGGCTACACCTTC. This chain connects TRBV12-5 to TRBJ1-2; 7 nucleotides match TRBD1. This CDR3 is 15 amino acids long. Trimming at V came to 5 bases and at J to 3 bases, leaving 9 bases not matched to a gene. Germline assignment: CDR1 LGHNT and CDR2 FRNRAP.